The following is a TCR beta chain sequence with its context. No antigen is known for it. One entry per CDR3 protein, called by TCRdb with MiXCR from the RT-PCR reads. Of around 170,000 distinct CDR3 sequences in the sample, around a tenth were seen once. These data originate in a study of response to subunit inactivated influenza vaccine. The study, taken as a whole, reports: New T cells are recruited in small numbers by each seasonal influenza vaccination, according to the authors' suggestion.

The junction had 7 bases not matched to a gene; V was cut back by 3 bases and J by 3 bases. The CDR3 is 16 residues long. CDR1 is SNHLY, CDR2 FYNNEI, per germline. This sequence was found in a man aged 45 to 70 who received an inactivated influenza vaccine. The genes are TRBV2 and TRBJ2-3; 9 nucleotides match TRBD2. Sequenced material: CD8+ T cells sorted from PBMCs, taken approximately 25 months after vaccination. The CDR3 nucleotides read TGTGCCAGCAGTGAGAGTCCGGCGGGGGGGACAGATACGCAGTATTTT. Its translation is CASSESPAGGTDTQYF.